This T cell receptor beta chain was sequenced during a study of Graves' ophthalmopathy and Graves' hyperthyroidism. Every ophthalmopathy donor presented moderate-to-severe activity, CAS ≥3, NOSPECS ≥4 and duration under 3 months. Clinical symptoms and serum thyroxine were used for diagnosis; TRAb, thyroid ultrasound and orbital computed tomography were also relied on. RNA transcripts were the template, and TCR beta CDR3 regions were amplified from them. HTBI-primed RT-PCR formed the first round, and a multiplex PCR formed the second. Via MiXCR, TCRdb re-called the multiplex PCR reads, giving one row per CDR3 protein. The table has approximately 700,000 distinct CDR3 sequences, about 40% seen once. Remarks on this clonotype: Its matching antigen is unknown.

J lost 3 bases, V lost 4 bases, and 3 bases had no gene match. The CDR3 length is 13 residues. Germline loops: CDR1 SGHRS, CDR2 YFSETQ. Study results and limitations: Most thyroid clonotypes expanded beyond 0.001 frequency were also found in blood.

The sequenced material came from peripheral blood. The chain has TRBV5-1 and TRBJ2-5; 7 nucleotides line up with TRBD2. The origin of this receptor is an adult man with Graves' ophthalmopathy. Here the CDR3 DNA reads TGCGCCAGCAGCACCCTAGCGGAAGAGACCCAGTACTTC. Residues: CASSTLAEETQYF.